This is a list of T cell receptor beta chains from one sample in a study of tumor and adjacent non-tumor tissue in lung cancer. One entry per CDR3 protein results from TCRdb running MiXCR on the multiplex PCR reads. Found here are 75,000 to 95,000 distinct CDR3 sequences, around three quarters of them singletons; the top ten hold 21%. Sequencing used distant non-tumor lung tissue. Source of these receptors: a woman aged 45-59 years with non-small cell lung cancer. Both conserved end residues are part of each CDR3. Clone size is not always given. Where it is, it says once, few, many or a class for expanded clones.

v_call: TRBV28; j_call: TRBJ2-2; cdr3_length: 14; clone_size: .; cdr3_aa: CVGSLGTYTGELFF
v_call: TRBV11-2; j_call: TRBJ1-2; cdr3_length: 15; clone_size: .; cdr3_aa: CARSLEGAANYGCTF
v_call: TRBV29-1; j_call: TRBJ2-7; cdr3_length: 11; clone_size: .; cdr3_aa: CSASRDGEQYF
v_call: TRBV28; j_call: TRBJ2-5; cdr3_length: 14; clone_size: many; cdr3_aa: CASSTSRELKTQYF
v_call: TRBV6-1; j_call: .; cdr3_length: 15; clone_size: .; cdr3_aa: CASSEAYSQYQPQYF
v_call: TRBV29-1; j_call: TRBJ1-1; cdr3_length: 12; clone_size: .; cdr3_aa: CSAMIEDTEAFF
v_call: TRBV7-8; j_call: TRBJ1-5; cdr3_length: 15; clone_size: .; cdr3_aa: CAGSLEQGGHQPQHF
v_call: TRBV11-3; j_call: TRBJ2-1; cdr3_length: 15; clone_size: medium-sized; cdr3_aa: CASSNRDSSYNEQFF
v_call: TRBV14; j_call: TRBJ2-3; cdr3_length: 14; clone_size: .; cdr3_aa: CVSSQGIRSDTQYF
v_call: TRBV4-1; j_call: TRBJ2-7; cdr3_length: 14; clone_size: .; cdr3_aa: CASSHPGSPYEHYF
v_call: TRBV15; j_call: TRBJ2-5; cdr3_length: 13; clone_size: many; cdr3_aa: CATSGTGRETQYF
v_call: TRBV29-1; j_call: TRBJ1-1; cdr3_length: 11; clone_size: many; cdr3_aa: CSGIQSTEAFF
v_call: TRBV20-1; j_call: TRBJ2-7; cdr3_length: 13; clone_size: once; cdr3_aa: CSADQPIPNEQYF
v_call: TRBV29-1; j_call: TRBJ2-2; cdr3_length: 18; clone_size: .; cdr3_aa: CSVEDEGTSGSVPGELFF
v_call: TRBV11-2; j_call: TRBJ2-1; cdr3_length: 16; clone_size: .; cdr3_aa: CASSLEPGQRFTEQFF
v_call: TRBV6-5; j_call: TRBJ2-1; cdr3_length: 16; clone_size: .; cdr3_aa: CASSPRDSLTYNEQFF
v_call: TRBV12-3/TRBV12-4; j_call: TRBJ2-2; cdr3_length: 15; clone_size: .; cdr3_aa: CASNAGTGLTGELFF
v_call: TRBV14; j_call: TRBJ2-5; cdr3_length: 13; clone_size: .; cdr3_aa: CARSQRHQETQYF
v_call: TRBV7-8; j_call: TRBJ1-2; cdr3_length: 18; clone_size: .; cdr3_aa: CASSQPGQSLFPNYGYTF
v_call: TRBV28; j_call: TRBJ2-1; cdr3_length: 13; clone_size: many; cdr3_aa: CASSALVYNEQFF
v_call: TRBV7-9; j_call: TRBJ2-7; cdr3_length: 15; clone_size: .; cdr3_aa: CVSSHSDRGSYEQYF
v_call: TRBV29-1; j_call: TRBJ1-2; cdr3_length: 14; clone_size: few; cdr3_aa: CSVEEIGRYYDYTF
v_call: TRBV10-3; j_call: TRBJ2-3; cdr3_length: 14; clone_size: .; cdr3_aa: CAISEGTTPDTQYF
v_call: TRBV6-1; j_call: TRBJ1-5; cdr3_length: 15; clone_size: many; cdr3_aa: CASRTGPGLPQPQHF
v_call: TRBV12-3/TRBV12-4; j_call: TRBJ2-2; cdr3_length: 16; clone_size: .; cdr3_aa: CGSSLGTGTNSGELFF
v_call: TRBV28; j_call: TRBJ2-3; cdr3_length: 17; clone_size: .; cdr3_aa: CASSLKGIGSNFDTQYF
v_call: TRBV6-2/TRBV6-3; j_call: TRBJ2-2; cdr3_length: 14; clone_size: .; cdr3_aa: CASRALSHTVELFF
v_call: TRBV28; j_call: TRBJ1-1; cdr3_length: 15; clone_size: .; cdr3_aa: CASSTDRVQNTEAFF
v_call: TRBV4-2; j_call: TRBJ2-5; cdr3_length: 16; clone_size: .; cdr3_aa: CASSIFTGTAQETQYF
v_call: TRBV11-2; j_call: TRBJ2-7; cdr3_length: 14; clone_size: .; cdr3_aa: CASGPSGTNYEQYF
v_call: TRBV4-2; j_call: TRBJ2-5; cdr3_length: 15; clone_size: .; cdr3_aa: CASSQVPGGRETRYF
v_call: TRBV10-2; j_call: TRBJ1-1; cdr3_length: 12; clone_size: .; cdr3_aa: CTSSEAYTEAFF
v_call: TRBV6-2/TRBV6-3; j_call: TRBJ1-1; cdr3_length: 13; clone_size: .; cdr3_aa: CASSLTSGTEAFF
v_call: TRBV6-6; j_call: TRBJ2-5; cdr3_length: 12; clone_size: .; cdr3_aa: CASNLAQVTRYF
v_call: TRBV29-1; j_call: TRBJ2-3; cdr3_length: 14; clone_size: .; cdr3_aa: CSAILTGLTNTQYF
v_call: TRBV9; j_call: TRBJ1-2; cdr3_length: 16; clone_size: .; cdr3_aa: CASSTDGQGSNYGYTF
v_call: TRBV11-1; j_call: TRBJ2-1; cdr3_length: 13; clone_size: .; cdr3_aa: CASSFARYNEQFF
v_call: TRBV4-1; j_call: TRBJ1-4; cdr3_length: 16; clone_size: .; cdr3_aa: CASSQDKQSSNEKLFF
v_call: TRBV6-6; j_call: TRBJ2-3; cdr3_length: 14; clone_size: .; cdr3_aa: CVSSTQGHTDTQYF
v_call: TRBV6-1; j_call: TRBJ2-3; cdr3_length: 15; clone_size: .; cdr3_aa: CASSKLAGGPDMQYF
v_call: TRBV4-2; j_call: TRBJ2-7; cdr3_length: 14; clone_size: .; cdr3_aa: CAGSSGTNSYEQYF
v_call: TRBV29-1; j_call: TRBJ2-7; cdr3_length: 15; clone_size: .; cdr3_aa: CSVEFASQRAYEQYF
v_call: TRBV29-1; j_call: TRBJ2-7; cdr3_length: 16; clone_size: .; cdr3_aa: CRVEGASGVPGAEQYF
v_call: TRBV14; j_call: TRBJ2-2; cdr3_length: 13; clone_size: .; cdr3_aa: CASSPQNSGKLFF
v_call: TRBV29-1; j_call: TRBJ1-1; cdr3_length: 12; clone_size: .; cdr3_aa: CRVERSGAEAFF